The entry below describes one T cell receptor (beta chain). This sample is drawn from a study of blood T cell repertoires in COVID-19. Study-wide context: COVID-19 samples, acute and convalescent, were from the United States, Italy and Spain. T cells, B-cell-depleted T cells, or PBMCs provided the cDNA or gDNA that served as material.

Unmatched junction bases numbered 9, after V lost 6 bases and J lost 0 bases. Germline assignment: CDR1 MDHEN and CDR2 SYDVKM. There are 17 residues in the CDR3. The method was immunoSEQ multiplex PCR; TCRdb's version includes in-frame clones alone and lacks a portion of them. The profile shows more than 150,000 clones, roughly 79% of them singletons. The TCR originated in a man between 60 and 75 years old with active or convalescent COVID-19. Sequenced: peripheral blood. The chain links TRBV28 to TRBJ2-5, with 11 bases fitting TRBD2. The CDR3 DNA follows: TGTGCCAGCAGCTCTCGGGGACTAGCGGTACACCAAGAGACCCAGTACTTC. Residues: CASSSRGLAVHQETQYF.